This TCR beta chain was recorded in a study of vaccination and CD4 T cells after COVID-19. As for treatment: approximately 10-day PBMC culture with coronavirus spike peptide pools or control peptides (ViraFEST assay). This clonotype is labeled as medium-sized (0.01 to 0.1%). The antigen remains unidentified. The assay that was used to sequence DNA from cultured CD4+ T cells was the Oncomine TCR Beta short-read assay. TCRdb re-analysed the PCR reads in MiXCR, keeping a single row per CDR3 protein. The data contain over 13,000 distinct CDR3 sequences, roughly 24% of them seen just once; the ten biggest clones take up 15% to 20%. CDR3 length equals 14 residues. Germline V gene sequence: CDR1 SGHAT, CDR2 FQNNGV. After removal of 4 bases from V and 3 bases from J, the junction contained 1 base not matched to a gene.

This clonotype was obtained from a human donor who had recovered from COVID-19. The chain is built from TRBV11-2 and TRBJ2-3; 10 positions agree with TRBD2. This specimen consisted of CD4+ T cells from blood, cultured in vitro, obtained after SARS-CoV-2 vaccination. In DNA form, the CDR3 reads TGTGCCAGCAGCTCTAGCGGGAGAACAGATACGCAGTATTTT. Residues: CASSSSGRTDTQYF.